Following are 17 T cell receptor beta chains from one sample sequenced in a study of blood T cell repertoires in COVID-19. The method was immunoSEQ multiplex PCR; TCRdb's version includes in-frame clones alone and lacks a portion of them. The sample contains 220,000 or so clones, around 80% of which appear only once. Material: peripheral blood. The receptors shown here come from a woman aged 60 to 75 who had recovered from COVID-19.

This chain uses TRBV10-3 with TRBJ2-5; 8 bases line up with TRBD2. V gave up 3 bases and J gave up 5 bases; unmatched junction bases: 5. Germline values: CDR1 ENHRY, CDR2 SYGVKD. The CDR3 extends over 14 amino acids. The CDR3 DNA reads TGTGCCATCAGTGAAATTGCGGGGGGCGAGACCCAGTACTTC. It encodes CAISEIAGGETQYF.

The V and J genes are TRBV30 and TRBJ2-5; D is ambiguous. The germline V gene has CDR1 GTSNPN and CDR2 SVGIG (reference sequence). The CDR3 length is 15 residues. Deletions cut 2 bases from V and 8 bases from J, with 21 bases between. Here the CDR3 reads CAWSSGSAPQHTQYF. The CDR3 nucleotides are TGTGCCTGGAGTTCCGGGTCCGCCCCTCAACATACCCAGTACTTC.

The chain joins TRBV9 to TRBJ2-7, with D possibly being TRBD1 (5 bases). The CDR3 totals 14 residues. Between the trimmed V and J ends, which lost 3 bases and 3 bases, there was a span of 13 bases. Per germline, CDR1 SGDLS and CDR2 YYNGEE. CDR3 DNA sequence: TGTGCCAGCAGCGCGGACATGCGTGACTACGAGCAGTACTTC. Translating gives CASSADMRDYEQYF.

V gene TRBV6-5 combines with J gene TRBJ1-2; maybe TRBD1 (6 bases). The V gene lost 7 bases and the J gene lost 4 bases, with 13 bases spanning the gap. The germline gives CDR1 MNHEY, CDR2 SVGAGI. The CDR3 is 13 amino acids. CDR3 coding DNA: TGTGCCAGCACCGCCGGGGGGGCCTATGGCTACACCTTC. Its protein is CASTAGGAYGYTF.

The chain recombines TRBV18 with TRBJ1-1; 9 bases agree with TRBD1. J was trimmed by 3 bases and V by 4 bases; bases with no gene match: 3. The CDR3 spans 14 residues. Germline V gene sequence: CDR1 KGHSH, CDR2 LQKENI. The CDR3 nucleotides read TGTGCCAGCTCACAGACAGGGGGGGACACTGAAGCTTTCTTT. This translates into CASSQTGGDTEAFF.

The chain recombines TRBV5-1 with TRBJ2-5; 12 bases align to TRBD2. Germline trimming cut 0 bases from V and 1 base from J; bases unmatched to any gene: 4. Germline V CDR1 and CDR2: SGHRS, YFSETQ. This CDR3 has 17 amino acids. CDR3 amino acids: CASSLGAGLAGQETQYF. In DNA, the CDR3 is TGCGCCAGCAGCTTGGGAGCGGGACTAGCGGGCCAAGAGACCCAGTACTTC. Supplemented by reference TRBV5-1 and TRBJ2-5, the full variable domain reads KAGVTQTPRYLIKTRGQQVTLSCSPISGHRSVSWYQQTPGQGLQFLFEYFSETQRNKGNFPGRFSGRQFSNSRSEMNVSTLELGDSALYLCASSLGAGLAGQETQYFGPGTRLLVL.

The V gene is TRBV3-1 (or the pseudogene TRBV3-2), the J gene TRBJ2-1; possible D gene TRBD2, 6 bases. The CDR3 totals 13 residues. V was shortened by 4 bases and J by 3 bases, with 7 bases between the two germline ends. Germline V CDR1 and CDR2: LGHDT, YNNKEL (reference sequence). The DNA of the CDR3 is TGTGCCAGCAGCCTCGGGGGCTACAATGAGCAGTTCTTC. Amino acids: CASSLGGYNEQFF.

The chain links TRBV5-6 to TRBJ1-3; D gene ambiguous. Germline CDR1 SGHDT, CDR2 YYEEEE. CDR3 length equals 14 residues. Trimming shortened V by 0 bases and J by 4 bases, and 8 bases separated the two germline ends. CDR3 amino acids: CASSLVARGNTIYF. CDR3 DNA: TGTGCCAGCAGCTTGGTCGCCAGAGGAAACACCATATATTTT.

The J gene is TRBJ1-2, the V gene TRBV9; D uncertain. The ends were cut back, 2 bases at V and 0 bases at J, with 11 bases in the middle. The germline V gene encodes CDR1 SGDLS and CDR2 YYNGEE. The CDR3 is 15 residues long. As DNA, the CDR3 is TGTGCCAGCAGCGTGGGAGGACGGACTAACTATGGCTACACCTTC. Translation: CASSVGGRTNYGYTF.

This clone was seen a single time. The chain combines TRBV15 with TRBJ1-5; no reliable D call. This CDR3 has 15 residues. CDR1 is LNHNV, CDR2 YYDKDF, per germline (reference sequence). The V end was cut by 0 bases, the J end by 3 bases, with 9 bases between. As DNA, the CDR3 is TGTGCCACCAGCAGAGATCGACATATCAATCAGCCCCAGCATTTT. It yields the protein CATSRDRHINQPQHF.

The chain combines TRBV27 with TRBJ2-2; 7 nucleotides agree with TRBD1. Trimming took 4 bases from V and 8 from J; bases not matched to a gene: 4. The V gene's germline CDR1 is MNHEY and CDR2 SMNVEV (reference sequence). The CDR3 totals 13 residues. The CDR3 region has the DNA TGTGCCAGCAGTTACAGGGGTGGGGGGGAGCTGTTTTTT. This gives the protein CASSYRGGGELFF.

The chain has TRBV19 and TRBJ2-5; no definite D call. CDR1 and CDR2 (germline): LNHDA, SQIVND (reference sequence). The germline V and J ends were trimmed by 2 bases and 5 bases, with 9 bases remaining between them. This CDR3 has 13 amino acids. This CDR3 is CASSISLQETQYF. In DNA, the CDR3 is TGTGCCAGTAGTATAAGTCTTCAGGAGACCCAGTACTTC.

This chain uses TRBV9 with TRBJ1-1, with 8 bases matching TRBD1. In germline, CDR1 is SGDLS, CDR2 YYNGEE. This CDR3 has 14 residues. Trimming at V came to 5 bases and at J to 1 base, leaving 4 bases not matched to a gene. The CDR3 spells CASSLQGGNTEAFF. In nucleotides, the CDR3 is TGTGCCAGCAGTTTACAGGGGGGGAACACTGAAGCTTTCTTT.

CDR3 region: CTSTGLDRRETQYF. CDR3 DNA sequence: TGTACCTCAACGGGACTCGACCGTCGGGAGACCCAGTACTTC. This sequence joins TRBV2 and TRBJ2-5, with D possibly TRBD2 on 6 matching bases. The length of the CDR3 is 14 residues. Germline assignment: CDR1 SNHLY and CDR2 FYNNEI.

This chain connects TRBV7-6 to TRBJ2-1, with 7 bases lining up with TRBD1. Trimming took 5 bases from V and 0 from J; bases not matched to a gene: 10. The germline CDR1 and CDR2 sequences are SGHVS and FNYEAQ. The CDR3 is 17 amino acids. CDR3 loop: CASSVRTGTSSYNEQFF. CDR3 DNA: TGTGCCAGCAGCGTTCGGACAGGTACGAGCTCCTACAATGAGCAGTTCTTC.

The V call is TRBV18, the J call TRBJ2-3; D perhaps matches TRBD2 (5 bases). The V end lost 3 bases, the J end lost 1 base, and 14 bases lay between the germline ends. The CDR3 is 16 amino acids. CDR1 is KGHSH and CDR2 is LQKENI in the germline V gene. The CDR3: CASSPVGERGTDTQYF. CDR3 bases: TGTGCCAGCTCACCGGTCGGGGAACGTGGCACAGATACGCAGTATTTT.

V and J are TRBV6-6 and TRBJ1-1; a weak D match, TRBD1 (5 bases). The CDR3 runs to 13 residues. V was pared by 5 bases and J by 9 bases, with 16 bases between. In germline, CDR1 is MNHNY, CDR2 SVGAGI (reference sequence). In nucleotides, the CDR3 is TGTGCCAGCAGTGACAGACGGAAATCGCAAGCTTTCTTT. Translating it yields CASSDRRKSQAFF.